This TCR beta chain was retrieved from a study of blood T cell repertoires in COVID-19. Study-wide context: Samples came from the United States, Italy and Spain, spanning acute and convalescent COVID-19.

Enrolled during active infection, Seattle patients were then followed longitudinally. TCRdb's copy holds only in-frame clones and misses some; the assay was immunoSEQ multiplex PCR. The sample includes approximately 110,000 clones, around 83% of them seen just once. V gave up 5 bases and J gave up 5 bases; unmatched junction bases: 12. This CDR3 contains 15 residues. Germline V lookup: CDR1 SGDLS, CDR2 YYNGEE. The clonotype was recovered from a woman of 80 years or more with COVID-19, enrolled during active disease. The chain links TRBV9 to TRBJ2-5; 7 bases fit TRBD2. The sample consisted of peripheral blood. The DNA for the CDR3 is TGTGCCAGCAGACCAGGTGCGGGAGTAGGTGAGACCCAGTACTTC. Its translation is CASRPGAGVGETQYF.